The 20 T cell receptor beta chains below were found in one sample sequenced in a study of blood T cell repertoires in COVID-19 (dated by TCRdb to 2020 to 2021). Library generation was performed with the immunoSEQ multiplex PCR assay. Drawn from immuneACCESS, this table holds only the in-frame rearrangements with V and J called that TCRdb kept. Clones are partly lost; checked studies trace under half to an unresolved V gene and leave the rest unexplained. The sample table shows about 260,000 clones, and around 90% are seen once. The ten most abundant clones make up 4.1% of the sample. Sequenced input: PBMCs or T cells enriched from blood (not recorded which). The receptors were gathered from a woman aged 30 to 39 with acute COVID-19.

In its sample, this clone was seen once. V and J are TRBV28 and TRBJ1-3; TRBD1 might be the D (5 bases). The V gene's germline CDR1 is MDHEN and CDR2 SYDVKM. The CDR3 runs 14 residues. V was pared by 4 bases and J by 0 bases, with 7 bases between. CDR3 residues: CASSSDTSGNTIYF. DNA for the CDR3: TGTGCCAGCAGTTCGGACACCTCTGGAAACACCATATATTTT.

The rearrangement uses TRBV12-3 or TRBV12-4 and TRBJ2-3; no reliable D call. This CDR3 is 12 amino acids long. V lost 6 bases and J 3 bases, leaving 7 bases between the germline ends. CDR3 DNA: TGTGCCAGCAGGCACATTACAGATACGCAGTATTTT. It yields the protein CASRHITDTQYF.

CDR3 amino acids: CAIPRGGAFGYGYTF. The CDR3 nucleotides read TGTGCCATCCCACGTGGAGGGGCTTTTGGCTATGGCTACACCTTC. V gene TRBV10-3 combines with J gene TRBJ1-2; a weak D match, TRBD1 (5 bases). Trimming shortened V by 8 bases and J by 4 bases, and 20 bases separated the two germline ends. The germline CDR1 and CDR2 sequences are ENHRY and SYGVKD. The CDR3 contains 15 residues.

The V gene is TRBV5-1, the J gene TRBJ2-7; TRBD1 agrees at 10 bases. Trimming at V came to 4 bases and at J to 4 bases, leaving 14 bases not matched to a gene. Per germline, CDR1 SGHRS and CDR2 YFSETQ. The length of the CDR3 is 17 residues. The CDR3 region has the DNA TGCGCCAGCAGCCTCGCCGGCAGCGGGACAGGGGAATACGAGCAGTACTTC. Protein sequence: CASSLAGSGTGEYEQYF.

V is TRBV3-1 (or the pseudogene TRBV3-2) and J is TRBJ1-4; maybe TRBD1 (6 bases). The CDR3 length is 16 residues. Trimming took 4 bases from V and 0 from J, leaving 12 bases between them. Germline V CDR1 and CDR2: LGHDT, YNNKEL (reference sequence). In DNA form, the CDR3 reads TGTGCCAGCAGCCCGTGGACAGCGGCAACTAATGAAAAACTGTTTTTT. Residues: CASSPWTAATNEKLFF.

The chain combines TRBV6-5 with TRBJ2-7; 9 bases are shared with TRBD1. The germline V gene encodes CDR1 MNHEY and CDR2 SVGAGI. CDR3 length equals 14 residues. Trimming cost V 5 bases and J 3 bases; bases outside gene matches: 5. The CDR3 DNA is TGTGCCAGCAGTACCGACAGGGGGATCTACGAGCAGTACTTC. This codes for CASSTDRGIYEQYF.

This chain links TRBV7-2 with TRBJ2-7, with TRBD1 as a possible D gene (5 bases). The V gene's germline CDR1 is SGHTA and CDR2 FQGNSA. There are 16 residues in the CDR3. V was trimmed by 5 bases and J by 1 base, leaving 18 bases between them. CDR3 protein: CASSQTLRVDSYEQYF. CDR3 sequence (DNA): TGTGCCAGCAGCCAAACCCTCAGGGTGGATTCCTACGAGCAGTACTTC.

V gene TRBV5-4 combines with J gene TRBJ2-2, with D possibly TRBD2 on 6 matching bases. The germline V gene encodes CDR1 SGHNT and CDR2 YYREEE (reference sequence). The ends were cut back, 5 bases at V and 6 bases at J, with 17 bases in the middle. This CDR3 is 15 amino acids long. CDR3 loop: CASRGSGGIAGELFF. The CDR3 nucleotides are TGTGCCAGCAGGGGGTCCGGAGGGATTGCCGGGGAGCTGTTTTTT.

The chain is built from TRBV2 and TRBJ2-3; D perhaps matches TRBD2 (6 bases). The CDR3 is 15 residues long. Deletions cut 3 bases from V and 2 bases from J, with 12 bases between. The germline CDR1 and CDR2 sequences are SNHLY and FYNNEI. The CDR3 spells CASSEAGTPTDTQYF. CDR3 DNA sequence: TGTGCCAGCAGTGAGGCCGGGACTCCCACAGATACGCAGTATTTT.

V and J are TRBV29-1 and TRBJ1-1, with 7 bases that match TRBD1. Trimming cost V 8 bases and J 10 bases; bases outside gene matches: 10. Germline V gives CDR1 SQVTM, CDR2 ANQGSEA. The CDR3 consists of 11 residues. CDR3 protein: CSCTGETGAFF. CDR3 in DNA: TGCAGCTGTACAGGGGAGACGGGAGCTTTCTTT.

This chain connects TRBV19 to TRBJ2-3; D is perhaps TRBD2 (6 bases). Germline CDR1 and CDR2: LNHDA and SQIVND (reference sequence). V lost 3 bases to trimming and J lost 3 bases, with 13 bases between them. This CDR3 is built from 15 residues. The CDR3 region is CASSIPRGATDTQYF. CDR3 DNA: TGTGCCAGTAGTATTCCCCGCGGGGCTACAGATACGCAGTATTTT.

The chain links TRBV15 to TRBJ2-1; 10 nucleotides align to TRBD2. This CDR3 is 16 amino acids long. The germline V gene has CDR1 LNHNV and CDR2 YYDKDF (reference sequence). Losses at the gene ends were 0 bases for V and 6 bases for J; bases not matched to a gene: 5. The CDR3 DNA follows: TGTGCCACCAGCAGAGAACGAGCGGGAGGGAGCAATGAGCAGTTCTTC. Protein: CATSRERAGGSNEQFF.

The rearrangement joins TRBV28 to TRBJ2-1; TRBD2 matches 7 bases. The J segment lost 4 bases and the V segment lost 5 bases, leaving 11 bases of the junction unmatched. Germline CDR1 is MDHEN and CDR2 is SYDVKM. This CDR3 is 16 amino acids long. Here the CDR3 DNA reads TGTGCCAGCAGTCCTTATTTCGGGACTAAGTACAATGAGCAGTTCTTC. It is translated as CASSPYFGTKYNEQFF.

The chain has TRBV6-4 and TRBJ2-1, with 7 bases identical to TRBD2. CDR3 size: 13 residues. CDR1 is MRHNA, CDR2 SNTAGT, per germline. With 6 bases clipped from V and 4 bases from J, the junction kept 3 bases outside the gene matches. CDR3 sequence (DNA): TGTGCCAGCAGGAGGGAGGGGTACAATGAGCAGTTCTTC. This encodes CASRREGYNEQFF.

The J gene is TRBJ2-1, the V gene TRBV29-1; TRBD1 matches at 10 bases. V shed 6 bases and J 1 base; nucleotides not matched to a gene: 9. Germline CDR1 reads SQVTM; CDR2 reads ANQGSEA. The CDR3 runs to 16 residues. CDR3 in DNA: TGCAGCGTCGATAACCGACAGGGGGCTTCCTACAATGAGCAGTTCTTC. As protein: CSVDNRQGASYNEQFF.

This CDR3 reads CATSRGLAGGETNTGELFF. CDR3 DNA sequence: TGTGCCACCAGCAGGGGACTAGCGGGAGGCGAAACGAACACCGGGGAGCTGTTTTTT. The J gene is TRBJ2-2, the V gene TRBV15, with 15 positions matching TRBD2. The V and J ends lost 3 bases and 0 bases, in that order; junction bases with no gene match: 5. Germline assignment: CDR1 LNHNV and CDR2 YYDKDF (reference sequence). The CDR3 has 19 amino acids.

CDR3 sequence (DNA): TGTGCCACCAGCAGAGAGGCAGGGACGAACACCGGGGAGCTGTTTTTT. Residues: CATSREAGTNTGELFF. This chain connects TRBV15 to TRBJ2-2, with D perhaps TRBD1 (5 bases). V was clipped by 0 bases and J by 0 bases, with 8 bases between them. The length of the CDR3 is 16 residues. CDR1 and CDR2 from the germline V gene are LNHNV and YYDKDF (reference sequence).

The J gene is TRBJ2-1, the V gene TRBV2; 9 bases line up with TRBD2. Germline V lookup: CDR1 SNHLY, CDR2 FYNNEI. The CDR3 totals 17 residues. With V trimmed by 4 bases and J by 10 bases, 17 bases remained unmatched. CDR3 sequence (DNA): TGTGCCAGCAGTGGGGAAGGCGGGAGGGGAAGTTTCATAGAGCAGTTCTTC. As protein: CASSGEGGRGSFIEQFF.

V gene TRBV3-1 (or the pseudogene TRBV3-2) combines with J gene TRBJ2-7, with D unclear. The CDR3 spans 11 residues. CDR1 and CDR2 from the germline V gene are LGHDT and YNNKEL (reference sequence). Between the trimmed V and J ends, which lost 6 bases and 6 bases, there was a span of 9 bases. The DNA for the CDR3 is TGTGCCAGCAGGCTTTTCAGCGAGCAGTACTTC. It codes for CASRLFSEQYF.

The chain has TRBV3-1 (or the pseudogene TRBV3-2) and TRBJ1-5; a weak D match, TRBD1 (5 bases). Germline CDR1 and CDR2: LGHDT and YNNKEL (reference sequence). Between the trimmed V and J ends, which lost 4 bases and 0 bases, there was a span of 7 bases. This CDR3 has 14 residues. The CDR3 DNA sequence: TGTGCCAGCAGCCCCGGACATAGCAATCAGCCCCAGCATTTT. Protein product: CASSPGHSNQPQHF.